This is a list of T cell receptor beta chains from one sample in a study of blood T cell repertoires in COVID-19. The protocol was immunoSEQ multiplex PCR, while the TCRdb copy is restricted to in-frame clones and leaves out a portion. The sample records 75,000 or so clones, less than 85% being singletons. Sequencing was carried out using peripheral blood. These receptors came from an elderly woman with acute or convalescent COVID-19. The CDR3 runs from the conserved cysteine through the conserved F or W.

CDR3,J,V
CASSEKDFYNEQFF,TRBJ2-1,TRBV7-8
CASSSPPGQGGGYTF,TRBJ1-2,TRBV7-9
CASSPRAGARGYTF,TRBJ1-2,TRBV18
CASSSPGLATVTEQFF,TRBJ2-1,TRBV7-9
CAGNGTPLGEQYF,TRBJ2-7,TRBV2
CASSRDTTNTEAFF,TRBJ1-1,TRBV7-8
CAWSGVAGGQFF,TRBJ2-1,TRBV30
CATSDVDRHTQYF,TRBJ2-3,TRBV24-1
CASSLTGNTGELFF,TRBJ2-2,TRBV5-1
CATSDPGQGADNEQFF,TRBJ2-1,TRBV24-1
CASSPAGEALATQYF,TRBJ2-3,TRBV18
CASSKATAQGTEAFF,TRBJ1-1,TRBV18
CASSADSATNEKLFF,TRBJ1-4,TRBV5-1
CASSSTGGPHEQYF,TRBJ2-7,TRBV27
CASSQDTGGNQPQHF,TRBJ1-5,TRBV3-1/TRBV3-2
CASSLGDRAYGYTF,TRBJ1-2,TRBV5-4
CASSQGFGATNEKLFF,TRBJ1-4,TRBV3-1/TRBV3-2
CASSEAQGVGTQYF,TRBJ2-5,TRBV2
CASSLHRDSLYGYTF,TRBJ1-2,TRBV9
CASSVAQRGGYQETQYF,TRBJ2-5,TRBV9
CASSPTRTASPNYGYTF,TRBJ1-2,TRBV7-8
CASSSGQGGMNTEAFF,TRBJ1-1,TRBV27
CASSQSVAGGAGETQYF,TRBJ2-5,TRBV4-2
CASTPGETGANVLTF,TRBJ2-6,TRBV9
CASSRRGNTIYF,TRBJ1-3,TRBV12-3/TRBV12-4
CASSQVTGYSPLHF,TRBJ1-6,TRBV4-1
CASSFTGARGTEAFF,TRBJ1-1,TRBV11-3
CATRDQGSYEQYF,TRBJ2-7,TRBV24-1
CASSSPGQYYGYTF,TRBJ1-2,TRBV5-5
CASMRAGNAYNEQFF,TRBJ2-1,TRBV6-5
CASSPSTGGAPEAFF,TRBJ1-1,TRBV18
CASSLSQGEKLFF,TRBJ1-4,TRBV7-9
CASSVIQETQYF,TRBJ2-5,TRBV7-9
CASSAGAKAFF,TRBJ1-1,TRBV5-6
CSVSGSPGTSNQPQHF,TRBJ1-5,TRBV29-1
CAWRSLFEASGNEQFF,TRBJ2-1,TRBV30
CASKGIRVGDTEAFF,TRBJ1-1,TRBV27
CASSGTGMFEQYF,TRBJ2-7,TRBV6-5
CASSATRGHYEQYF,TRBJ2-7,TRBV5-1
CASKMGLNEKLFF,TRBJ1-4,TRBV6-5
CASSLQGMNTEAFF,TRBJ1-1,TRBV5-4
CASTSGLTYEQYF,TRBJ2-7,TRBV6-5
CASSPGRARAEAFF,TRBJ1-1,TRBV3-1/TRBV3-2
CASSSRGTGGPIYGYTF,TRBJ1-2,TRBV5-6
CASSHGTGGNYGYTF,TRBJ1-2,TRBV3-1/TRBV3-2
CATEPSGYNEQFF,TRBJ2-1,TRBV15
CASLQVDRPYEQYF,TRBJ2-7,TRBV6-5